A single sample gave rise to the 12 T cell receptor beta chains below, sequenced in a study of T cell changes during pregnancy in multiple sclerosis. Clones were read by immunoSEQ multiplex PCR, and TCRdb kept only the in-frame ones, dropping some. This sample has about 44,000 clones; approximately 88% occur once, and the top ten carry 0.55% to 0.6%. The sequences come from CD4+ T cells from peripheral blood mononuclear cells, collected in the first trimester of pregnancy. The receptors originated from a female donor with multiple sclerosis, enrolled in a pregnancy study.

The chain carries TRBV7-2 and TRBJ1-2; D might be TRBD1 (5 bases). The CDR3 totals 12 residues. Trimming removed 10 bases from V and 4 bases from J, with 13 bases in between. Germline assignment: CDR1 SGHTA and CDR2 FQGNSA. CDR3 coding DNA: TGTGCCACCTGGTGGGGGGGCTATGGCTACACCTTC. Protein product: CATWWGGYGYTF.

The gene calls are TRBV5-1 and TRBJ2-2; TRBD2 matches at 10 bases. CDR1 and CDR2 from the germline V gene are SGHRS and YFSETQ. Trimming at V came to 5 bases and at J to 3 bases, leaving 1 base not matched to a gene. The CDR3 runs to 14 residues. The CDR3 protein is CASRGTSDTGELFF. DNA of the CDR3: TGCGCCAGCAGGGGGACTAGCGACACCGGGGAGCTGTTTTTT.

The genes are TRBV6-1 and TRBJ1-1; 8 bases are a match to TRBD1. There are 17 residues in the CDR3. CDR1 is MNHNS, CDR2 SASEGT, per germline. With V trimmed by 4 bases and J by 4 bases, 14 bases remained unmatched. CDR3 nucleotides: TGTGCCAGCAGTGTCGAAATAACGCCCACAGGGGGCACTGAAGCTTTCTTT. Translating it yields CASSVEITPTGGTEAFF.

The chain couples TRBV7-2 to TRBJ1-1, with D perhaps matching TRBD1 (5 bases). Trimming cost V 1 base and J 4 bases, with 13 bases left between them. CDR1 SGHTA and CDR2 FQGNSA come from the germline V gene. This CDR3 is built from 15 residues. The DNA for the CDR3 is TGTGCCAGCAGCTTAGAAGGGGCGGGGTTCACTGAAGCTTTCTTT. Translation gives CASSLEGAGFTEAFF.

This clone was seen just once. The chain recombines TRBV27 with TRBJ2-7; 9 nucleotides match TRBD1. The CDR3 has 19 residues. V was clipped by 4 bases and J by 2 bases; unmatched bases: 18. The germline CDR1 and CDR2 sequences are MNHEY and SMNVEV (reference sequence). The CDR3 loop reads CASSSFILSGTGRPYEQYF. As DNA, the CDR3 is TGTGCCAGCAGTTCCTTTATCCTATCCGGGACAGGGCGCCCCTACGAGCAGTACTTC.

For the CDR3, the DNA is TGTGCCAGTAACCGGGGTGGGAACAGGGATCAGCCCCAGCATTTT. It is translated as CASNRGGNRDQPQHF. V is TRBV19 and J is TRBJ1-5; a possible D gene is TRBD1 (6 bases). V shed 7 bases and J shed 5 bases, with 18 bases lying between them. In germline, CDR1 is LNHDA, CDR2 SQIVND (reference sequence). CDR3 length: 15 residues.

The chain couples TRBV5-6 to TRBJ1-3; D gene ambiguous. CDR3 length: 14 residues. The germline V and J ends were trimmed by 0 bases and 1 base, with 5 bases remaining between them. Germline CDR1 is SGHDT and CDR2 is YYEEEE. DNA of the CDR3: TGTGCCAGCAGCTTGGGACAATCTGGAAACACCATATATTTT. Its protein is CASSLGQSGNTIYF.

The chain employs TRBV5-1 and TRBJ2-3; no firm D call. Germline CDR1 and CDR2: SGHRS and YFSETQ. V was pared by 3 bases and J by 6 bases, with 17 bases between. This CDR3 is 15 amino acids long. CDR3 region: CASSSSGLDGDTQYF. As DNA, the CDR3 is TGCGCCAGCAGCTCGTCAGGCTTAGATGGGGATACGCAGTATTTT.

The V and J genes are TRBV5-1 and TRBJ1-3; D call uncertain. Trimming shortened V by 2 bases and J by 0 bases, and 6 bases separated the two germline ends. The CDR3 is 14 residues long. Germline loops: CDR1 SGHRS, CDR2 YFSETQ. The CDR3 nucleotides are TGCGCCAGCAGCTTACATACCTCTGGAAACACCATATATTTT. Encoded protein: CASSLHTSGNTIYF.

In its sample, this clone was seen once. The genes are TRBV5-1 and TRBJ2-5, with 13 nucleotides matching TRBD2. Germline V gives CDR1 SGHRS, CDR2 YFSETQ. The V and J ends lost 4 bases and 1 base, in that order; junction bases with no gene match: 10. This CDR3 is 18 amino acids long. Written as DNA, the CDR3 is TGCGCCAGCAGCCCTTGGACTAGCGGGAGCCAGGGCCAAGAGACCCAGTACTTC. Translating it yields CASSPWTSGSQGQETQYF.

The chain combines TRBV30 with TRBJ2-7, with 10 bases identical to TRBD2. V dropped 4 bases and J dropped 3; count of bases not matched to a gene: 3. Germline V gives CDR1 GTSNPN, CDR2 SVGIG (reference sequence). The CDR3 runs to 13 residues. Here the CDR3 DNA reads TGTGCCTGGACTAGCGGGAGATACTACGAGCAGTACTTC. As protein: CAWTSGRYYEQYF.

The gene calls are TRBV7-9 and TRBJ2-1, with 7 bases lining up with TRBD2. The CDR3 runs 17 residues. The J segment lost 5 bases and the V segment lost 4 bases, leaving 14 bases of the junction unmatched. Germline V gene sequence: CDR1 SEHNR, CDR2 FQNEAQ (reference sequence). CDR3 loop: CASSSNPTSRRDNEQFF. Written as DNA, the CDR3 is TGTGCCAGCAGCTCGAATCCGACTAGCCGCCGAGACAATGAGCAGTTCTTC.